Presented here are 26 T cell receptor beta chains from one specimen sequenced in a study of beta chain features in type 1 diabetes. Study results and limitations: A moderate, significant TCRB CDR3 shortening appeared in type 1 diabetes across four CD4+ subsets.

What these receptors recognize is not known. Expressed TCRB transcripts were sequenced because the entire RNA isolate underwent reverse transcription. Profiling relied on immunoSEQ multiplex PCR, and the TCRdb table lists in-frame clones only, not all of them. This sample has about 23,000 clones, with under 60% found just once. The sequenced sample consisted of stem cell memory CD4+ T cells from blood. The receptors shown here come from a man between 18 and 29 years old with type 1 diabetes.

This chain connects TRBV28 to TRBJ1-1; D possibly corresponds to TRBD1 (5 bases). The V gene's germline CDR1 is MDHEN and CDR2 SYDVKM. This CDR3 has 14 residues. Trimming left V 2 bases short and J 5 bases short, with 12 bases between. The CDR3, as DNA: TGTGCCAGCAGTTTAGGGGGAGGGGAAACTGAAGCTTTCTTT. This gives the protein CASSLGGGETEAFF. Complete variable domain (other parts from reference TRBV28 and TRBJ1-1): DVKVTQSSRYLVKRTGEKVFLECVQDMDHENMFWYRQDPGLGLRLIYFSYDVKMKEKGDIPEGYSVSREKKERFSLILESASTNQTSMYLCASSLGGGETEAFFGQGTRLTVV.

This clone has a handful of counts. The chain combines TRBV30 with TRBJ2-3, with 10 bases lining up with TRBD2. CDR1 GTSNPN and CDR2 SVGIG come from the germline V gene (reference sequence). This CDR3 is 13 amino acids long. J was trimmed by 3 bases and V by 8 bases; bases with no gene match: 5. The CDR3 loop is CAAAGGQTDTQYF. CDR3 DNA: TGTGCCGCAGCGGGGGGGCAAACAGATACGCAGTATTTT.

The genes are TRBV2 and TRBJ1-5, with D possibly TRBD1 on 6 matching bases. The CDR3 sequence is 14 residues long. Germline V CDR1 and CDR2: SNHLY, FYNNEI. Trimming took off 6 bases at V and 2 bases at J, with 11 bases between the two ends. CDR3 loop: CASRKNRGNQPQHF. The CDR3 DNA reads TGTGCCAGCAGGAAAAACAGGGGCAATCAGCCCCAGCATTTT.

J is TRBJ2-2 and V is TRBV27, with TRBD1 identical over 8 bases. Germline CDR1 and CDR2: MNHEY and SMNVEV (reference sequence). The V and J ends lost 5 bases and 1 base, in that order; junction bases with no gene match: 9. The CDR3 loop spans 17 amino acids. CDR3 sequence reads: CASSRQRQGLNTGELFF. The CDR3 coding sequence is TGTGCCAGCAGTCGCCAACGACAGGGGCTGAACACCGGGGAGCTGTTTTTT.

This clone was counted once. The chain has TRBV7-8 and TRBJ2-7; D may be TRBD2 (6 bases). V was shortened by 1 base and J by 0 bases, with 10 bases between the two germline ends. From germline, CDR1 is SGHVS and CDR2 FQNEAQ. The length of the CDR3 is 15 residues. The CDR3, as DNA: TGTGCCAGCAGCTTAGATACGCGGGGCTCCTACGAGCAGTACTTC. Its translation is CASSLDTRGSYEQYF. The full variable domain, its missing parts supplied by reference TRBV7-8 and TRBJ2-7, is GAGVSQSPRYKVAKRGQDVALRCDPISGHVSLFWYQQALGQGPEFLTYFQNEAQLDKSGLPSDRFFAERPEGSVSTLKIQRTQQEDSAVYLCASSLDTRGSYEQYFGPGTRLTVT.

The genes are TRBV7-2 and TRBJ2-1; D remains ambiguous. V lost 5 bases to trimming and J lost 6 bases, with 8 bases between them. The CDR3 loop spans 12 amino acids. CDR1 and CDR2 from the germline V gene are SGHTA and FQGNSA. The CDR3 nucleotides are TGTGCCAGCAGCCGAACTTTCAATGAGCAGTTCTTC. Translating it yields CASSRTFNEQFF.

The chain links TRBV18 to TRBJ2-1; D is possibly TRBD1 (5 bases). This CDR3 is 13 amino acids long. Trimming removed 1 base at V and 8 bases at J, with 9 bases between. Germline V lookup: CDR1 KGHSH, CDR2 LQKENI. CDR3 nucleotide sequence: TGTGCCAGCTCACCACTTCAGGGTTATGAGCAGTTCTTC. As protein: CASSPLQGYEQFF.

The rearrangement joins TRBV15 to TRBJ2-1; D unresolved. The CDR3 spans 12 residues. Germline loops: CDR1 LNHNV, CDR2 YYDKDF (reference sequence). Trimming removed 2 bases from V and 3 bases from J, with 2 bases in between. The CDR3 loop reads CATSRYYNEQFF. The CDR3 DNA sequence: TGTGCCACCAGCAGATACTACAATGAGCAGTTCTTC.

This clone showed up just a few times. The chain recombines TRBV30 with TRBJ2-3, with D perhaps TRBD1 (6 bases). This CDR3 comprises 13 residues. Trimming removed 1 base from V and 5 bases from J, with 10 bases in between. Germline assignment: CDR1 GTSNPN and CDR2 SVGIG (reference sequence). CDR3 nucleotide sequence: TGTGCCTGGAGTGCAGGACAGCTAGATACGCAGTATTTT. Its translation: CAWSAGQLDTQYF.

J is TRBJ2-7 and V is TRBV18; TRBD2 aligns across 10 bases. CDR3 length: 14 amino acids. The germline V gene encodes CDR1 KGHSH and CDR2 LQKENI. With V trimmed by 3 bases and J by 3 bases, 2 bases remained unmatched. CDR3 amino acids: CASSPASGSYEQYF. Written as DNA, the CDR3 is TGTGCCAGCTCACCCGCTAGCGGGAGCTACGAGCAGTACTTC.

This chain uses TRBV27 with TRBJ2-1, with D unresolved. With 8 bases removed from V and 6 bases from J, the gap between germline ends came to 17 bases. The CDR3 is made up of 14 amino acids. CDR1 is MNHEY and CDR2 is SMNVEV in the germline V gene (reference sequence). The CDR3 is CASPLSARVNEQFF. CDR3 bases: TGTGCCAGCCCTTTATCAGCCCGGGTCAATGAGCAGTTCTTC.

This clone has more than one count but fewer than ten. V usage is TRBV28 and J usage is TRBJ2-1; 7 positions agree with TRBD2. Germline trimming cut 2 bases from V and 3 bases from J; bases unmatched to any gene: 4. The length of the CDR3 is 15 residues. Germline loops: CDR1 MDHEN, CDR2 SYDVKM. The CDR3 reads CASSLRGLLYNEQFF. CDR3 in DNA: TGTGCCAGCAGTTTACGGGGACTACTCTACAATGAGCAGTTCTTC.

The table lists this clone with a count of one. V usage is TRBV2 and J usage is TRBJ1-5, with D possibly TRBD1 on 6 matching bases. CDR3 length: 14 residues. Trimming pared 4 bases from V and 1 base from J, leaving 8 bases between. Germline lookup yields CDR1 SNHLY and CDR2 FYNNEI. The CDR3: CASSAQGSNQPQHF. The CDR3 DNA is TGTGCCAGCAGTGCACAGGGAAGCAATCAGCCCCAGCATTTT.

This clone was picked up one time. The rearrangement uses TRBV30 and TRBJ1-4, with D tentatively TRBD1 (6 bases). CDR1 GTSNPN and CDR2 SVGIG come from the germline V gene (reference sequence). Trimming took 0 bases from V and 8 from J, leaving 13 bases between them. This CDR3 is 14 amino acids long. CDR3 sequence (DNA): TGTGCCTGGAGTGTACACAGGGCAGGGGAAAAACTGTTTTTT. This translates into CAWSVHRAGEKLFF.

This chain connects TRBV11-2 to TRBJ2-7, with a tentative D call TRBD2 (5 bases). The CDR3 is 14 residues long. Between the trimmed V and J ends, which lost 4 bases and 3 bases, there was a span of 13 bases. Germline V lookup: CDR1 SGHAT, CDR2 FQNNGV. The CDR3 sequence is CASSWTDGDYEQYF. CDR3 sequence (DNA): TGTGCCAGCAGCTGGACCGACGGGGACTACGAGCAGTACTTC.

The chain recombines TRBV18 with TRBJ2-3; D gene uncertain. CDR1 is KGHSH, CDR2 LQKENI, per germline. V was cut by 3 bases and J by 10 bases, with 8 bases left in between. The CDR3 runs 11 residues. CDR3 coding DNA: TGTGCCAGCTCACCCAGCGCGCCGCAGTATTTT. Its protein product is CASSPSAPQYF.

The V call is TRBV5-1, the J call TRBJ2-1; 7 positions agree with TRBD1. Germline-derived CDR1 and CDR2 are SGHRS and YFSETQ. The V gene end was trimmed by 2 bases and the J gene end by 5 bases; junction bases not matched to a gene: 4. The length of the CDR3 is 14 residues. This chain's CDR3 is CASSFQGVHNEQFF. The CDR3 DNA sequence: TGCGCCAGCAGCTTCCAGGGGGTACACAATGAGCAGTTCTTC.

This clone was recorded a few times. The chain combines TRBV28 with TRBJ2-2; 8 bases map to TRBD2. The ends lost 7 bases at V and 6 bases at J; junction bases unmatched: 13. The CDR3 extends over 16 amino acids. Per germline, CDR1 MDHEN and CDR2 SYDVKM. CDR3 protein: CASNPPGLVFPGELFF. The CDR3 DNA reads TGTGCCAGCAATCCCCCGGGACTAGTTTTTCCCGGGGAGCTGTTTTTT.

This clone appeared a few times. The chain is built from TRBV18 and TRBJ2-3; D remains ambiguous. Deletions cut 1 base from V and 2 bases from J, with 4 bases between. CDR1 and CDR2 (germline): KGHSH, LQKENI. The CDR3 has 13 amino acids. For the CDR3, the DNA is TGTGCCAGCTCACCACGTCTCACAGATACGCAGTATTTT. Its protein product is CASSPRLTDTQYF.

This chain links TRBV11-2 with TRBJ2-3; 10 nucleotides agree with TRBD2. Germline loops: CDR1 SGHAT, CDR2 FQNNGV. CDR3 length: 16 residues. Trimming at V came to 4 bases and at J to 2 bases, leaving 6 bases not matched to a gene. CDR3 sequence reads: CASSSLAGASTDTQYF. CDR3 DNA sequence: TGTGCCAGCAGCTCCCTAGCGGGAGCCTCCACAGATACGCAGTATTTT.

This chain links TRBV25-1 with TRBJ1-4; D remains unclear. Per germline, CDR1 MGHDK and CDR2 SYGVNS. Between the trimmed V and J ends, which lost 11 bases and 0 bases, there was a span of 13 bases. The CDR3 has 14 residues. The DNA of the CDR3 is TGTGCCGCCGCGGACTCGACAACTAATGAAAAACTGTTTTTT. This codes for CAAADSTTNEKLFF. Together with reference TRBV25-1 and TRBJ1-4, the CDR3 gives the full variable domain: EADIYQTPRYLVIGTGKKITLECSQTMGHDKMYWYQQDPGMELHLIHYSYGVNSTEKGDLSSESTVSRIRTEHFPLTLESARPSHTSQYLCAAADSTTNEKLFFGSGTQLSVL.

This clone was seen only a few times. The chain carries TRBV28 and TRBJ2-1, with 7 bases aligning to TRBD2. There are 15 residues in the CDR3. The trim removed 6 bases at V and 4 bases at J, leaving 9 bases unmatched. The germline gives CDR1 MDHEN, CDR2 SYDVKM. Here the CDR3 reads CASRKTGTTYNEQFF. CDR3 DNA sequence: TGTGCCAGCAGGAAAACCGGGACTACGTACAATGAGCAGTTCTTC.

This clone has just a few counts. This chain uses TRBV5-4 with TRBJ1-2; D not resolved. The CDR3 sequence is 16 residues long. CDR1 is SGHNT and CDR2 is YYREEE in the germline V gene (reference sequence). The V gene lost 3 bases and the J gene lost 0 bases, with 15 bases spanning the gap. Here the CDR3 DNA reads TGTGCCAGCAGCTCGGGATCTACGAACCCTAACTATGGCTACACCTTC. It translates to CASSSGSTNPNYGYTF.

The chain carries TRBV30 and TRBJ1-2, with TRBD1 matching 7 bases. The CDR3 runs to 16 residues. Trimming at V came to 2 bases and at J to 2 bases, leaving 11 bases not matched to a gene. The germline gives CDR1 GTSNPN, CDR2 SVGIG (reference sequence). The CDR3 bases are TGTGCCTGGAGTCCACCATTGGACAGGAAAAACTATGGCTACACCTTC. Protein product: CAWSPPLDRKNYGYTF.

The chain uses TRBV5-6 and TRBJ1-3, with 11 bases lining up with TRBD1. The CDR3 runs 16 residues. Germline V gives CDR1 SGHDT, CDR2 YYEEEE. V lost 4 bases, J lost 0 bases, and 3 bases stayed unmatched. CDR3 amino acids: CASSAGTGGSGNTIYF. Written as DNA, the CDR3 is TGTGCCAGCAGCGCCGGGACAGGGGGCTCTGGAAACACCATATATTTT.

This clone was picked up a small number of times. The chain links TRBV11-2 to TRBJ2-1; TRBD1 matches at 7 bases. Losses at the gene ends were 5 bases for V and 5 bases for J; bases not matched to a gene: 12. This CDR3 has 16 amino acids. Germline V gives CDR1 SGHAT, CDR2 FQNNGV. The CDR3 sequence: CASSARRQGRNNEQFF. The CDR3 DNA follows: TGTGCCAGCAGCGCTCGAAGACAGGGTAGAAACAATGAGCAGTTCTTC. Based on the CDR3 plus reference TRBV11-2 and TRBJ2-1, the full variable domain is EAGVAQSPRYKIIEKRQSVAFWCNPISGHATLYWYQQILGQGPKLLIQFQNNGVVDDSQLPKDRFSAERLKGVDSTLKIQPAKLEDSAVYLCASSARRQGRNNEQFFGPGTRLTVL.